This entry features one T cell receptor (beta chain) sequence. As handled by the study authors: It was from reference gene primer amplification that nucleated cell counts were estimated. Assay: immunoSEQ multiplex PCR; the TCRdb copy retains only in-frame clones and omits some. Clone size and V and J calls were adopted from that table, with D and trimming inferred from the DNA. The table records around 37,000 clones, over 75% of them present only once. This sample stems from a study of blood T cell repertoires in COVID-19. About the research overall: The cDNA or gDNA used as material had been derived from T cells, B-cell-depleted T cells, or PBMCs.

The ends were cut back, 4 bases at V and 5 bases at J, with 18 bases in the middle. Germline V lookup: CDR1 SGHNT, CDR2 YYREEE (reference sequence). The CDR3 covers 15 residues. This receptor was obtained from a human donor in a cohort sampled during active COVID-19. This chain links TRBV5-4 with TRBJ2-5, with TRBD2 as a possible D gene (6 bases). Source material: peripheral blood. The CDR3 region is CASSPGFRAGETQYF. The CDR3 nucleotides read TGTGCCAGCAGCCCCGGGTTCAGGGCGGGGGAGACCCAGTACTTC.